The 19 T cell receptor beta chains below come from one sample, sequenced in a study of patients and donors after allogeneic stem cell transplantation. TCRdb called the RT-PCR reads again in MiXCR, with one record for every CDR3 protein. In the table there are approximately 220,000 distinct CDR3 sequences, roughly two fifths of which are singletons. Sequences were obtained from blood, either unsorted or a sorted T cell fraction (not recorded which). The receptors were sampled from a human donor who was either an allogeneic HSCT recipient or a stem cell or donor lymphocyte infusion donor (not recorded which). It is not recorded whose cells these are; they may come from a transplant donor.

J is TRBJ2-7 and V is TRBV6-1; no firm D call. The length of the CDR3 is 14 residues. Germline CDR1 and CDR2: MNHNS and SASEGT. The ends were cut back, 3 bases at V and 2 bases at J, with 11 bases in the middle. CDR3 sequence (DNA): TGTGCCAGCAGTGATACCGATGACACCTACGAGCAGTACTTC. Translation: CASSDTDDTYEQYF.

The CDR3 coding sequence is TGCGCCAGCAGCCAAAATCCGGGACGATTACAAGAGACCCAGTACTTC. The encoded protein is CASSQNPGRLQETQYF. This chain links TRBV4-1 with TRBJ2-5; possibly TRBD1 or TRBD2 for D (5 bases each). This CDR3 region has 16 residues. Germline lookup yields CDR1 MGHRA and CDR2 YSYEKL. With 2 bases removed from V and 2 bases from J, the gap between germline ends came to 15 bases.

The rearrangement joins TRBV5-1 to TRBJ1-1; D gene ambiguous. V gave up 0 bases and J gave up 9 bases, with 15 bases separating them. Germline V gives CDR1 SGHRS, CDR2 YFSETQ. This CDR3 contains 14 residues. The CDR3 nucleotides are TGCGCCAGCAGCTTGGAGGTCAGACCTAGCAAAGCTTTCTTT. Its translation: CASSLEVRPSKAFF.

This chain joins TRBV20-1 and TRBJ1-1; maybe TRBD1 (6 bases). Germline CDR1 DFQATT, CDR2 SNEGSKA (reference sequence). Deletions cut 0 bases from V and 0 bases from J, with 11 bases between. This CDR3 spans 15 amino acids. Here the CDR3 reads CSAREQDRLNTEAFF. The CDR3 region has the DNA TGCAGTGCTAGAGAACAAGACAGGCTGAACACTGAAGCTTTCTTT.

This clonotype has more than one count but fewer than ten. The rearrangement uses TRBV20-1 and TRBJ1-1; 10 nucleotides agree with TRBD1. Trimming cost V 3 bases and J 8 bases; bases outside gene matches: 6. CDR1 DFQATT and CDR2 SNEGSKA come from the germline V gene (reference sequence). This CDR3 spans 13 amino acids. The CDR3 DNA reads TGCAGTGCTAGGCGGGACAGGGGTCCCGAAGCTTTCTTT. Its protein product is CSARRDRGPEAFF.

The rearrangement uses TRBV7-9 and TRBJ1-4; D gene ambiguous. Germline V gene data show CDR1 as SEHNR and CDR2 as FQNEAQ (reference sequence). The CDR3 sequence is 12 residues long. V gave up 6 bases and J gave up 6 bases, with 8 bases separating them. The DNA of the CDR3 is TGTGCCAGCAGGACCTCCCATGAAAAACTGTTTTTT. Translating gives CASRTSHEKLFF.

J is TRBJ1-3 and V is TRBV28; D is ambiguous. In germline, CDR1 is MDHEN, CDR2 SYDVKM. The V end lost 4 bases, the J end lost 0 bases, and 7 bases lay between the germline ends. This CDR3 comprises 14 residues. Here the CDR3 DNA reads TGTGCCAGCAGTTCGGCGGGCTCTGGAAACACCATATATTTT. This sequence encodes CASSSAGSGNTIYF.

This clonotype was picked up a small number of times. The chain is built from TRBV25-1 and TRBJ1-2; D is possibly TRBD1 (5 bases). Trimming pared 3 bases from V and 4 bases from J, leaving 12 bases between. Germline V gives CDR1 MGHDK, CDR2 SYGVNS. This CDR3 spans 14 amino acids. CDR3 amino acids: CASSDYSGRYGYTF. The CDR3 region has the DNA TGTGCCAGCAGTGATTACTCAGGGCGCTATGGCTACACCTTC.

This clonotype was observed at least ten times. The V call is TRBV20-1, the J call TRBJ1-5; 7 bases are a match to TRBD1. The CDR3 is 15 residues long. Trimming took 3 bases from V and 0 from J; bases not matched to a gene: 5. CDR1 is DFQATT, CDR2 SNEGSKA, per germline (reference sequence). CDR3 amino acids: CSASRDSHSNQPQHF. The CDR3 region has the DNA TGCAGTGCTAGTCGGGACAGCCATAGCAATCAGCCCCAGCATTTT.

In this sample, this clonotype turned up a few times. The V and J genes are TRBV12-3 or TRBV12-4 and TRBJ1-2, with D uncertain. V lost 5 bases to trimming and J lost 2 bases, with 12 bases between them. The CDR3 is 14 residues long. The CDR3 protein is CASSASRANYGYTF. DNA of the CDR3: TGTGCCAGCAGTGCCTCCAGAGCCAACTATGGCTACACCTTC.

This clonotype was counted only a few times. The chain links TRBV18 to TRBJ1-4, with a tentative D call TRBD1 (5 bases). Germline V gene sequence: CDR1 KGHSH, CDR2 LQKENI. The V gene lost 3 bases and the J gene lost 8 bases, with 19 bases spanning the gap. The CDR3 covers 16 residues. CDR3 coding DNA: TGTGCCAGCTCACCCCAATCCTCGGGACTAAACGAAAAACTGTTTTTT. Its protein product is CASSPQSSGLNEKLFF.

Only a few counts were recorded for this clonotype. The gene calls are TRBV28 and TRBJ2-3; 10 bases are shared with TRBD2. The V segment lost 3 bases and the J segment 1 base; nucleotides outside the gene matches: 1. The CDR3 runs to 15 residues. CDR1 and CDR2 (germline): MDHEN, SYDVKM. CDR3 sequence: CASSFLAGGTDTQYF. CDR3 coding DNA: TGTGCCAGCAGTTTCCTAGCGGGGGGCACAGATACGCAGTATTTT.

The V call is TRBV29-1, the J call TRBJ1-2; D is undetermined. The germline gives CDR1 SQVTM, CDR2 ANQGSEA. The germline V and J ends were trimmed by 2 bases and 2 bases, with 6 bases remaining between them. The length of the CDR3 is 12 residues. The CDR3 sequence: CSVESSNYGYTF. The CDR3 coding sequence is TGCAGCGTTGAATCCTCGAACTATGGCTACACCTTC. Looking up the rest from reference TRBV29-1 and TRBJ1-2 gives the full variable domain: SAVISQKPSRDICQRGTSLTIQCQVDSQVTMMFWYRQQPGQSLTLIATANQGSEATYESGFVIDKFPISRPNLTFSTLTVSNMSPEDSSIYLCSVESSNYGYTFGSGTRLTVV.

The chain combines TRBV29-1 with TRBJ2-1; D is perhaps TRBD2 (6 bases). The CDR3 is 14 residues long. Germline V CDR1 and CDR2: SQVTM, ANQGSEA. As DNA, the CDR3 is TGCACCGCGGAGGGGCCTAGCCCCGGCAATGAGCAGTTCTTC. Its protein product is CTAEGPSPGNEQFF.

This clonotype was recorded a few times. The DNA of the CDR3 is TGCGCCAGCAGCACAGCTCGACTAGCCGATACGCAGTATTTT. Translating gives CASSTARLADTQYF. This chain connects TRBV5-1 to TRBJ2-3; 7 bases agree with TRBD2. This CDR3 contains 14 residues. The V segment lost 4 bases and the J segment 6 bases; nucleotides outside the gene matches: 8. Germline V gives CDR1 SGHRS, CDR2 YFSETQ.

The V and J genes are TRBV13 and TRBJ2-3; 13 nucleotides line up with TRBD2. V shed 5 bases and J 7 bases; nucleotides not matched to a gene: 6. The CDR3 runs 15 residues. Germline CDR1 PRHDT, CDR2 FYEKMQ (reference sequence). In nucleotides, the CDR3 is TGTGCCAGCAGCCAAACTAGCGGGGGGGTATATACGCAGTATTTT. This gives the protein CASSQTSGGVYTQYF.

This clonotype was seen more than once but under ten times. V and J are TRBV30 and TRBJ1-4; a possible D gene is TRBD1 (5 bases). Germline V gene data show CDR1 as GTSNPN and CDR2 as SVGIG (reference sequence). The germline V and J ends were trimmed by 5 bases and 5 bases, with 15 bases remaining between them. The CDR3 covers 14 residues. The CDR3 coding sequence is TGTGCCTGGTCCCCGGGACCGCCGAATGAAAAACTGTTTTTT. Its translation: CAWSPGPPNEKLFF.

This chain joins TRBV6-5 and TRBJ2-2; possible D gene TRBD2, 6 bases. CDR3 length: 17 amino acids. Germline CDR1 reads MNHEY; CDR2 reads SVGAGI. Trimming pared 2 bases from V and 4 bases from J, leaving 17 bases between. The CDR3: CASSYDDTGGSTGELFF. The CDR3 DNA reads TGTGCCAGCAGTTACGATGACACCGGAGGGAGCACCGGGGAGCTGTTTTTT.

In its sample, this clonotype was seen a few times. CDR3 DNA: TGTGCCAGCAGTACCCTGACAGGAACCTACGAGCAGTACTTC. Residues: CASSTLTGTYEQYF. The chain employs TRBV6-5 and TRBJ2-7, with D perhaps TRBD1 (6 bases). With 5 bases removed from V and 2 bases from J, the gap between germline ends came to 13 bases. The CDR3 is 14 residues long. Per the germline V gene, CDR1 is MNHEY and CDR2 is SVGAGI.